This note documents a single T cell receptor (beta chain) sequence. The antigen is unknown. Sequencing of TCR beta was carried out in blood CD8+ and CD4+ T cells. While CD8+ and CD4+ T cells were isolated negatively, TEMRA cells were enriched by FACS. This sample is drawn from a study of CD8 T cells in Susac syndrome. Random hexamers primed reverse transcription of about 0.5 to 1 ug RNA. TCRdb independently ran MiXCR on the immunoSEQ multiplex PCR reads; one entry per CDR3 protein. This sample has roughly 89,000 distinct CDR3 sequences, with about 96% found just once. The germline gives CDR1 MNHEY, CDR2 SVGEGT. The CDR3 loop spans 16 amino acids. V dropped 6 bases and J dropped 5 bases, with 23 bases sitting between them. Findings and caveats of the study: Clonal CD8+ expansion in Susac was highest in TEMRA cells and active patients. Within total CD8+ repertoires, around 15 Susac-specific public clones were found, and within CD8+ TEMRA repertoires, about 5.

The genes are TRBV6-2 or TRBV6-3 and TRBJ2-7; either TRBD1 or TRBD2 may fit D (5 bases each). This TCR came from a human donor with Susac syndrome. Material for sequencing was CD8+ T cells from PBMCs. The CDR3 reads CASRHSGPPLEDEQYF. The DNA of the CDR3 is TGTGCCAGCAGGCACTCGGGACCGCCACTGGAGGACGAGCAGTACTTC.